The sequence of this T cell receptor (beta chain) was determined in a study of blood T cell repertoires in COVID-19. The CDR3 length is 16 residues. Trimming stripped 8 bases from V and 0 bases from J, with 19 bases between. Germline assignment: CDR1 MDHEN and CDR2 SYDVKM. The repertoire was sequenced with immunoSEQ multiplex PCR; TCRdb's copy has only in-frame clones and lacks some. The table lists roughly 400,000 clones, around nine tenths of them singletons. The sequence was collected from a woman under 30 who had been exposed to COVID-19. This sequence joins TRBV28 and TRBJ1-2, with a possible D match to TRBD1 (5 bases). The material sequenced was PBMCs or T cells enriched from blood (not recorded which). The CDR3 sequence: CASLPPGTGTNYGYTF. The CDR3, as DNA: TGTGCCAGCCTCCCGCCAGGAACAGGAACTAACTATGGCTACACCTTC.